This TCR beta chain was identified during a study of PD-L1 blockade in urothelial cancer. The CDR3 runs 14 residues. V shed 4 bases and J shed 4 bases, with 14 bases lying between them. CDR1 and CDR2 (germline): SGHNT, YYREEE (reference sequence). Libraries were prepared by immunoSEQ multiplex PCR; TCRdb keeps only in-frame clonotypes and omits some of them. Of roughly 43,000 clones in the sample, approximately 80% were seen once. The time point here: pretreatment peripheral blood. This sequence originates from a man aged 60 to 75 with urothelial cancer. V usage is TRBV5-4 and J usage is TRBJ1-2, with a possible D match to TRBD1 (5 bases). The material sequenced was PBMCs, taken around atezolizumab (anti-PD-L1) treatment. CDR3 DNA: TGTGCCAGCAGCCCAATAGACAGAGGCTATGGCTACACCTTC. This sequence encodes CASSPIDRGYGYTF.